The entry below gives a single TCR beta chain sequence along with its context. Its target is unknown. The data belong to a study of post-analysis software for immune sequencing data. The wider study: In terms of disease course, relapsing-remitting, secondary progressive and progressive-relapsing multiple sclerosis were included. General observations from the study: People with multiple sclerosis had a significantly lower normalized Chao1 diversity than controls did. F measure clustering grouped samples strongly by preparation batch. TRBV5-6, TRBV5-1 and TRBV20-1 belonged to a set of roughly 5 TRBV segments that were more frequent in patients than controls.

Sequencing libraries made from TCR beta cDNA carried unique molecular identifiers. Each batch of 1 to 10 million T cells produced 490,000 or so cDNA molecules. Using its own MiXCR run on the PCR reads, TCRdb lists one record per CDR3 protein. The sample consists of 350,000 to 500,000 distinct CDR3 sequences, 30% to 45% of them appearing once. Germline assignment: CDR1 DFQATT and CDR2 SNEGSKA (reference sequence). The V and J ends lost 3 bases and 0 bases respectively, with 11 bases between them. The CDR3 sequence is 14 residues long. V and J are TRBV20-1 and TRBJ1-2, with no clear D. The sequence derives from a girl between 2 and 10 years old with multiple sclerosis. Source material: blood. The CDR3 DNA follows: TGCAGTGCTAGGACGCACGGAGCTAACTATGGCTACACCTTC. Translation gives CSARTHGANYGYTF.